This TCR beta chain was sequenced for a study of T cell responses to AZD1222 COVID-19 vaccine. On this clone itself: Its antigen is not identified.

Study results and limitations: Regions 160-218 and 743-854 dominated among vaccine-associated CD4 TCRs spanning spike. Close to half of spike-specific TCRs reportedly recognize unmutated variant regions. Breadth and depth of Spike-specific TCRs rose after two AZD1222 doses.

TCRdb's table, derived via immunoSEQ multiplex PCR, lists solely in-frame clones and lacks some. The sample has around 170,000 clones; approximately 90% are singletons. The CDR3 covers 14 residues. Germline-derived CDR1 and CDR2 are MDHEN and SYDVKM. V was cut by 2 bases and J by 5 bases, with 12 bases left in between. The input for sequencing was peripheral blood, taken on day 0 of AZD1222 vaccination. The genes are TRBV28 and TRBJ1-2; D is unclear. This clonotype was obtained from an adult in good health. For the CDR3, the DNA is TGTGCCAGCAGTTTACTCGGGTCGGGTTATGGCTACACCTTC. Translating gives CASSLLGSGYGYTF.